This T cell receptor (beta chain) was retrieved from a study of T cells in Graves' hyperthyroidism and ophthalmopathy. Study context: Sampling of peripheral blood happened at initial diagnosis, prior to any treatment.

Researchers amplified the TCR beta CDR3 regions from RNA transcripts. HTBI primers were used for first-round RT-PCR of the TCR CDR3. One entry per CDR3 protein, called by TCRdb with MiXCR from the multiplex PCR reads. The sample consists of more than 550,000 distinct CDR3 sequences, 17% of them appearing once. Per the germline V gene, CDR1 is SGHTA and CDR2 is FQGTGA. V lost 4 bases and J lost 10, with 14 bases in between. This CDR3 comprises 13 residues. In this sample, this clonotype turned up a few times. The genes are TRBV7-3 and TRBJ2-1; possible D gene TRBD1, 5 bases. This receptor was obtained from a man in his fifties with Graves' hyperthyroidism. Sample: blood. The CDR3 here is CASSSSRTTEQFF. The CDR3 DNA reads as TGTGCCAGCAGCTCCTCTCGGACAACAGAGCAGTTCTTC. Filled out from reference TRBV7-3 and TRBJ2-1, the complete variable domain reads GAGVSQTPSNKVTEKGKYVELRCDPISGHTALYWYRQSLGQGPEFLIYFQGTGAADDSGLPNDRFFAVRPEGSVSTLKIQRTERGDSAVYLCASSSSRTTEQFFGPGTRLTVL.